Sequencing of this TCR beta chain was carried out in a study of T cell repertoires in cytomegalovirus infection. Study-level background: Shared public TCR beta signatures pointed to both CMV infection and a matching HLA type.

Only a few counts were recorded for this clonotype. Its antigen is not identified. The CDR3 runs 13 residues. The V gene lost 6 bases and the J gene lost 5 bases, with 14 bases spanning the gap. TCRdb itself ran the reads through MiXCR, one entry per CDR3 protein. The sample holds about 160,000 distinct CDR3 sequences, about 20% seen once. The receptor's source is a human donor in good health (CMV status not recorded). Some clones in this sample may be carry-over from other donors' samples. Sequences were derived from CD8+ T cells from cultured PBMCs, sampled from culture after CMV antigen stimulation. The chain recombines TRBV12-3 or TRBV12-4 with TRBJ2-7; D is undetermined. CDR3 sequence reads: CASSSGPPHEQYF. The DNA for the CDR3 is TGTGCCAGCAGCTCCGGCCCCCCCCACGAGCAGTACTTC.